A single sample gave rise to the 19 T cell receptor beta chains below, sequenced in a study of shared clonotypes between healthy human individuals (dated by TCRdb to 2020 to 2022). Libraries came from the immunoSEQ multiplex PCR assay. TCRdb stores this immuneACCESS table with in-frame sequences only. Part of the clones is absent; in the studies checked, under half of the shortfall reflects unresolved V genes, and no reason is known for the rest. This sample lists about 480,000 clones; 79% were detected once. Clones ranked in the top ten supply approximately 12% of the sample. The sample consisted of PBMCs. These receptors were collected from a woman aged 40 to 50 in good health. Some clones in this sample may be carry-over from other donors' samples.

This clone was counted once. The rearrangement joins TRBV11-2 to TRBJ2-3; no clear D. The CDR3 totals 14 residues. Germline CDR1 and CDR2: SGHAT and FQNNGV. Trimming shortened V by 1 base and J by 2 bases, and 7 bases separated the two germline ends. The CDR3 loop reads CASSLGPVTDTQYF. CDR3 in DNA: TGTGCCAGCAGCTTAGGCCCGGTCACAGATACGCAGTATTTT.

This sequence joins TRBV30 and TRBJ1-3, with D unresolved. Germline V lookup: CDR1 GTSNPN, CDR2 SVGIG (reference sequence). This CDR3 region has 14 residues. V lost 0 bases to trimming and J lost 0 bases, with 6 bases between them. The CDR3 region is CAWSVKRSGNTIYF. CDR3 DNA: TGTGCCTGGAGTGTCAAACGCTCTGGAAACACCATATATTTT.

The CDR3: CASSVGVWGEDGYTF. The CDR3 DNA reads as TGTGCCAGCAGCGTAGGAGTGTGGGGGGAGGATGGCTACACCTTC. The chain carries TRBV9 and TRBJ1-2; D is possibly TRBD1 (5 bases). The CDR3 loop spans 15 amino acids. Germline V gives CDR1 SGDLS, CDR2 YYNGEE. V was trimmed by 0 bases and J by 6 bases, leaving 15 bases between them.

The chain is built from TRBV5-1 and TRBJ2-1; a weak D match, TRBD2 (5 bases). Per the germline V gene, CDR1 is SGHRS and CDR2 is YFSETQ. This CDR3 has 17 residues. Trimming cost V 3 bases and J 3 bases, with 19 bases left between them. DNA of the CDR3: TGCGCCAGCAGCTCTCGAAGGACTCCAATAGACTACAATGAGCAGTTCTTC. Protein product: CASSSRRTPIDYNEQFF.

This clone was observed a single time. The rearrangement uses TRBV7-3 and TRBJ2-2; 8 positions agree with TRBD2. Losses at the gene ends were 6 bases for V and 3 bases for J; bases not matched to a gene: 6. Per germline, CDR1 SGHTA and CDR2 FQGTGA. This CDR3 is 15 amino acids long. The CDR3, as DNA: TGTGCCAGCAGTCAAAGCGGGAGAGACACCGGGGAGCTGTTTTTT. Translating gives CASSQSGRDTGELFF. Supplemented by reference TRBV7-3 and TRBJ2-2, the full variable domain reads GAGVSQTPSNKVTEKGKYVELRCDPISGHTALYWYRQSLGQGPEFLIYFQGTGAADDSGLPNDRFFAVRPEGSVSTLKIQRTERGDSAVYLCASSQSGRDTGELFFGEGSRLTVL.

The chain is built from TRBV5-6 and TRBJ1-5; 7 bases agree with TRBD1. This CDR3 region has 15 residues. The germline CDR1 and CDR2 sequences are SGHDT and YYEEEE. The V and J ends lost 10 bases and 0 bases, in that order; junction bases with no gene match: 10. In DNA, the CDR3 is TGTGCCTCCACAAGGGGGCCAAATAGCAATCAGCCCCAGCATTTT. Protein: CASTRGPNSNQPQHF.

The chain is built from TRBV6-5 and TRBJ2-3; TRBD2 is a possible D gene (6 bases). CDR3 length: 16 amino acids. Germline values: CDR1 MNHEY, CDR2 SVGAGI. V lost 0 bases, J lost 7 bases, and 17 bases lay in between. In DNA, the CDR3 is TGTGCCAGCAGTTACTCGGATCCGGGACTCAGAAATACGCAGTATTTT. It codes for CASSYSDPGLRNTQYF.

As DNA, the CDR3 is TGTGCCAGTAGTATTGGCAGGGGCAGCTATGGCTACACCTTC. Encoded protein: CASSIGRGSYGYTF. V gene TRBV19 combines with J gene TRBJ1-2; possibly TRBD1 for D (6 bases). Trimming took off 3 bases at V and 4 bases at J, with 12 bases between the two ends. The CDR3 is 14 residues long. Per the germline V gene, CDR1 is LNHDA and CDR2 is SQIVND (reference sequence). Combining the CDR3 with reference TRBV19 and TRBJ1-2 gives the whole variable domain DGGITQSPKYLFRKEGQNVTLSCEQNLNHDAMYWYRQDPGQGLRLIYYSQIVNDFQKGDIAEGYSVSREKKESFPLTVTSAQKNPTAFYLCASSIGRGSYGYTFGSGTRLTVV.

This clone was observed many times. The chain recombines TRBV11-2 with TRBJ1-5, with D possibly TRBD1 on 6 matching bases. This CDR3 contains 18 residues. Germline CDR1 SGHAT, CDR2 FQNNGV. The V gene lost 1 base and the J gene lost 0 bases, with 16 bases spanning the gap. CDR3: CASSLAGQLINSNQPQHF. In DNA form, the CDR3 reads TGTGCCAGCAGCTTAGCAGGACAGCTGATCAATAGCAATCAGCCCCAGCATTTT.

In DNA form, the CDR3 reads TGTGCCAGCAGTCCATCCTGGCCCTCTGGAAACACCATATATTTT. It encodes CASSPSWPSGNTIYF. This chain uses TRBV7-9 with TRBJ1-3, with D unclear. From germline, CDR1 is SEHNR and CDR2 FQNEAQ (reference sequence). V was trimmed by 6 bases and J by 0 bases, leaving 12 bases between them. The CDR3 totals 15 residues.

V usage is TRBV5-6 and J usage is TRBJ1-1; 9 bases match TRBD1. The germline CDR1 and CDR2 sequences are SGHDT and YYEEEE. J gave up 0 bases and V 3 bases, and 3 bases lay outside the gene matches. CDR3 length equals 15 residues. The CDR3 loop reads CASSWGTGMNTEAFF. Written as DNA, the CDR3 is TGTGCCAGCAGCTGGGGGACAGGGATGAACACTGAAGCTTTCTTT.

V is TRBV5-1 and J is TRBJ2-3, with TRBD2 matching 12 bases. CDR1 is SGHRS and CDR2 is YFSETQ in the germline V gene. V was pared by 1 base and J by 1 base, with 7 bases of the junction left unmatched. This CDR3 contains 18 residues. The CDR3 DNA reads TGCGCCAGCAGCTTGCTGGGACTAGCGGGTTCCCGCACAGATACGCAGTATTTT. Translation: CASSLLGLAGSRTDTQYF.

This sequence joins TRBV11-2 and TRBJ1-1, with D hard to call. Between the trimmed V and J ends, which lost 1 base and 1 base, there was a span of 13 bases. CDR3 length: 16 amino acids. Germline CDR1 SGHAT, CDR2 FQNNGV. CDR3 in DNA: TGTGCCAGCAGCTTAGCTTACCGACAAGGGAACACTGAAGCTTTCTTT. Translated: CASSLAYRQGNTEAFF. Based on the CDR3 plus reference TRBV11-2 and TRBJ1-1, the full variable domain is EAGVAQSPRYKIIEKRQSVAFWCNPISGHATLYWYQQILGQGPKLLIQFQNNGVVDDSQLPKDRFSAERLKGVDSTLKIQPAKLEDSAVYLCASSLAYRQGNTEAFFGQGTRLTVV.

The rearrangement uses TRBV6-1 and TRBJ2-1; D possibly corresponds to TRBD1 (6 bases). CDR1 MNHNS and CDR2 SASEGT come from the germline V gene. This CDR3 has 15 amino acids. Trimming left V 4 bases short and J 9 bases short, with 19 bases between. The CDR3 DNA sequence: TGTGCCAGCAGTGTGACGGACGCCAGGGGCGGTGAGCAGTTCTTC. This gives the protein CASSVTDARGGEQFF.

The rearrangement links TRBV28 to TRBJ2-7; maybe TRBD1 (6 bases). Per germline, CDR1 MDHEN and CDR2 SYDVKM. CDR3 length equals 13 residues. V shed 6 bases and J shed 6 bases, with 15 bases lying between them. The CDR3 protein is CASREQGMSEQYF. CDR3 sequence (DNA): TGTGCCAGCAGGGAACAGGGTATGAGCGAGCAGTACTTC.

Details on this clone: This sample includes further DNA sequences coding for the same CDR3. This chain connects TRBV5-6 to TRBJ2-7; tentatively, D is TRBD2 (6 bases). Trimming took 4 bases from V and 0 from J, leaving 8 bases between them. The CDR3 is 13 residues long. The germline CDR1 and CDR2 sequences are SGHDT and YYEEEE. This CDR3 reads CASSPGVSYEQYF. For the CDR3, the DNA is TGTGCCAGCAGCCCGGGGGTCTCCTACGAGCAGTACTTC.

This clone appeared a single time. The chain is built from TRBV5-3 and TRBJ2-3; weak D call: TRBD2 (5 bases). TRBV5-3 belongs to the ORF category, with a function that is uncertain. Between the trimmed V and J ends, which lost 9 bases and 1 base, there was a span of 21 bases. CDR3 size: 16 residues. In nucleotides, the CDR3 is TGTGCCAACTCAATCCCCTCGTCGAGGGGCACAGATACGCAGTATTTT. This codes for CANSIPSSRGTDTQYF.

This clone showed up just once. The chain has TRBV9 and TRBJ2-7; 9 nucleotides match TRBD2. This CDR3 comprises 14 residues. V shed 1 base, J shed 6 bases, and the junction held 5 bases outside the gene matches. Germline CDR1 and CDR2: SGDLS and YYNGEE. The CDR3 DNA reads TGTGCCAGCAGCGTAATTGCGGGAGGGGGCGAGCAGTACTTC. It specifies CASSVIAGGGEQYF.

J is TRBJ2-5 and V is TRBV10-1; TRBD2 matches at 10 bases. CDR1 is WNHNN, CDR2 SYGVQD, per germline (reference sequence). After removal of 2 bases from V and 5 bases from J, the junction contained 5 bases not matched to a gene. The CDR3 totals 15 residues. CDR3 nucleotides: TGCGCCAGCAGTGAGCTAGCGGGAGCGGGGGAGACCCAGTACTTC. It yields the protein CASSELAGAGETQYF.